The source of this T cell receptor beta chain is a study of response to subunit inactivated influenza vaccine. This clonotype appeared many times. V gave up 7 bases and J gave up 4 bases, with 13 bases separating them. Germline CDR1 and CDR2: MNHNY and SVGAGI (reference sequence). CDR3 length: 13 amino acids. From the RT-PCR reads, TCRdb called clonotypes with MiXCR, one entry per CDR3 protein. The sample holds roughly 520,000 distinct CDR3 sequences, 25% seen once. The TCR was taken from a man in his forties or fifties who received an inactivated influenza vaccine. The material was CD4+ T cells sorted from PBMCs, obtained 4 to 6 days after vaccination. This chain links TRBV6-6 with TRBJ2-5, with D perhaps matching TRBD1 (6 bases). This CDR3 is CASTEPRGETQYF. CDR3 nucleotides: TGTGCCAGCACCGAACCCAGGGGAGAGACCCAGTACTTC.